This TCR beta chain was recorded in a study of identical twins. Through template switching, a universal primer site was introduced, and the cDNA contained unique molecular identifiers. TCRdb analysed the 5' RACE reads with MiXCR anew, one entry per CDR3 protein. This sample has roughly 500,000 distinct CDR3 sequences, with 22% found just once. The CDR3 runs 13 residues. Germline V gene data show CDR1 as MRHNA and CDR2 as SNTAGT. V lost 2 bases and J 8 bases, leaving 11 bases between the germline ends. A further study also used this sample, focusing on T cells expressing NK-cell markers.

The sample was CD4+ T cells sorted from blood. The TCR originated in a woman in her late teens or twenties in good health. This chain links TRBV6-4 with TRBJ2-3; possible D gene TRBD1, 6 bases. CDR3 DNA: TGTGCCAGCAGTGACACAACAGGGAGTACGCAGTATTTT. It translates to CASSDTTGSTQYF.